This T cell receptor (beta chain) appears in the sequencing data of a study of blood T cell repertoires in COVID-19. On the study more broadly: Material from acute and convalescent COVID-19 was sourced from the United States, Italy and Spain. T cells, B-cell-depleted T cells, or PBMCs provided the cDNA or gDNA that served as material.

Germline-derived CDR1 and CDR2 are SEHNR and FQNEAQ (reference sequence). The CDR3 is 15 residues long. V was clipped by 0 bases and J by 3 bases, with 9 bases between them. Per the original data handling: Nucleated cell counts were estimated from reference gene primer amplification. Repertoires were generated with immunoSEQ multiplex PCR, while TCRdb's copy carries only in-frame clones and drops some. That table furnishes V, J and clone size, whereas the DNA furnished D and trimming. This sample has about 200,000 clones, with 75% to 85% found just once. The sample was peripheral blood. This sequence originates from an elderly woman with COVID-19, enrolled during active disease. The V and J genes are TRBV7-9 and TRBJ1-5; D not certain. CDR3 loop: CASSLAEGVNQPQHF. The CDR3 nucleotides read TGTGCCAGCAGCTTAGCGGAGGGAGTCAATCAGCCCCAGCATTTT.